This T cell receptor beta chain stems from a study of cytomegalovirus exposure and HLA in healthy donors. Study at large: From donors who were HLA-typed, an early data release held 81 million or so unique TCRs.

Study-wide results and limits: TRBV6-2, TRBV6-3 and some other V segments were excluded as indistinguishable.

With respect to this clone: Its target is not known.

CDR3 length: 14 amino acids. The germline CDR1 and CDR2 sequences are SGDLS and YYNGEE. V was clipped by 0 bases and J by 5 bases, with 11 bases between them. PCR primers comprised 60 Vbeta and 13 Jbeta primers. Per the study methods: In a later analysis, roughly 86 million unique TCR beta chains included roughly 11 million shared by two or more donors. Produced via immunoSEQ multiplex PCR; TCRdb's table is partial and in-frame only. V, J and clone size are those of that table, while D and trimming were read from the DNA. The profile shows about 160,000 clones, about 76% of them singletons. The source material was PBMCs. V and J are TRBV9 and TRBJ2-5, with D possibly TRBD1 on 6 matching bases. The clonotype was recovered from a human donor in good health. The CDR3 region has the DNA TGTGCCAGCAGCGTAGAGGAGCAGGGGGAGACCCAGTACTTC. Translating it yields CASSVEEQGETQYF.